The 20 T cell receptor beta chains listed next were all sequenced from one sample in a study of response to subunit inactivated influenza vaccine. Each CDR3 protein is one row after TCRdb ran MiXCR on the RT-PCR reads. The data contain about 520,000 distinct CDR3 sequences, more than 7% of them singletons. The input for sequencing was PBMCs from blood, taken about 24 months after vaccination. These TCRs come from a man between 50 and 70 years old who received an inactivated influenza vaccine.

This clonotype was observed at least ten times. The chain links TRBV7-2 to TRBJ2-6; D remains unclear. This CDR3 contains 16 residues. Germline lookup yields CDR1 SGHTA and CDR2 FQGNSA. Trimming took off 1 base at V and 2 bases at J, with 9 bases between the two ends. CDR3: CASSLVVGAGANVLTF. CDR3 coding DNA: TGTGCCAGCAGCTTAGTAGTCGGAGCTGGGGCCAACGTCCTGACTTTC. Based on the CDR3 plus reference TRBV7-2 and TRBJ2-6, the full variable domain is GAGVSQSPSNKVTEKGKDVELRCDPISGHTALYWYRQSLGQGLEFLIYFQGNSAPDKSGLPSDRFSAERTGGSVSTLTIQRTQQEDSAVYLCASSLVVGAGANVLTFGAGSRLTVL.

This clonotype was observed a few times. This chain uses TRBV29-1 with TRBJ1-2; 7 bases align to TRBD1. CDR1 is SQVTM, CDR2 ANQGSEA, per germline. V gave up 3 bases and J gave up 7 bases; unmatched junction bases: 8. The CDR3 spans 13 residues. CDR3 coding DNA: TGCAGCGTTGAGCGACAGGGCCCCCTTGGCTACACCTTC. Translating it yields CSVERQGPLGYTF. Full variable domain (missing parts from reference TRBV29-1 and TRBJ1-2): SAVISQKPSRDICQRGTSLTIQCQVDSQVTMMFWYRQQPGQSLTLIATANQGSEATYESGFVIDKFPISRPNLTFSTLTVSNMSPEDSSIYLCSVERQGPLGYTFGSGTRLTVV.

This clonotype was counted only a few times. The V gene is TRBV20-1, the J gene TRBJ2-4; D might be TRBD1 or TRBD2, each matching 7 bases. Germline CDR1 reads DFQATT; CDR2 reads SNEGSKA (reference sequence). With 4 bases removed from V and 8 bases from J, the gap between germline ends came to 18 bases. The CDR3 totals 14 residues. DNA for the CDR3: TGCAGTGCTAAGACAGGGAGGGGATTGGACATTCAGTACTTC. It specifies CSAKTGRGLDIQYF.

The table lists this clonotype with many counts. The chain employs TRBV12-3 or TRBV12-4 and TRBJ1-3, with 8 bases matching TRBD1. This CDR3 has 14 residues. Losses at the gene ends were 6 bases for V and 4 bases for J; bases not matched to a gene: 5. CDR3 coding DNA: TGTGCCAGCAGCCCGACAGGGGCCGGAAACACCATATATTTT. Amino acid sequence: CASSPTGAGNTIYF.

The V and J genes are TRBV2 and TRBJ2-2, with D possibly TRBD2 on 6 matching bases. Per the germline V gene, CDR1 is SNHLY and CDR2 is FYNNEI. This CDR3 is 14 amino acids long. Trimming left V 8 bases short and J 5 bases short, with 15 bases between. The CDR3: CASRGRRETGELFF. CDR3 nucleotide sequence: TGTGCCAGCCGAGGACGGCGGGAAACCGGGGAGCTGTTTTTT. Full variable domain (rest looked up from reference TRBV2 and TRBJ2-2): EPEVTQTPSHQVTQMGQEVILRCVPISNHLYFYWYRQILGQKVEFLVSFYNNEISEKSEIFDDQFSVERPDGSNFTLKIRSTKLEDSAMYFCASRGRRETGELFFGEGSRLTVL.

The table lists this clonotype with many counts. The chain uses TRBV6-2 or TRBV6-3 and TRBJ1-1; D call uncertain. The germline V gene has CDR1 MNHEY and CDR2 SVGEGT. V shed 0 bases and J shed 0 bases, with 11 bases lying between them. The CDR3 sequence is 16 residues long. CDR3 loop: CASSYSWGTMNTEAFF. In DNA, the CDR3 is TGTGCCAGCAGTTACTCGTGGGGAACGATGAACACTGAAGCTTTCTTT.

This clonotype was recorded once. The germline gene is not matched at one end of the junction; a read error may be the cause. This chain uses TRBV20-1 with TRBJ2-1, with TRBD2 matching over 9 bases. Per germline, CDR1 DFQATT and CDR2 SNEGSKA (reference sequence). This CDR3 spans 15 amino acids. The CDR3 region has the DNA TGCAGTGCTCCGGGTAGCGGGAGAGCCTACTATGAGCAGTTCTTC. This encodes CSAPGSGRAYYEQFF.

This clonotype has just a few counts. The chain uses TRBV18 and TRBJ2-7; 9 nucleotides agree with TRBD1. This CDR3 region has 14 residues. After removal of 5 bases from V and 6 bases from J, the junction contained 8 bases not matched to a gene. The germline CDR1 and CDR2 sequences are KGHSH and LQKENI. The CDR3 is CASSSRTGEGEQYF. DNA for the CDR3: TGTGCCAGCTCATCCCGGACAGGGGAGGGCGAGCAGTACTTC.

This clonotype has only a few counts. CDR3 amino acids: CASSLELVVNEQFF. The CDR3 DNA follows: TGTGCCAGCAGCTTGGAACTAGTGGTCAATGAGCAGTTCTTC. The chain carries TRBV5-5 and TRBJ2-1; D is possibly TRBD2 (5 bases). This CDR3 region has 14 residues. Germline values: CDR1 SGHKS, CDR2 YYEKEE (reference sequence). V lost 0 bases and J 6 bases, leaving 10 bases between the germline ends.

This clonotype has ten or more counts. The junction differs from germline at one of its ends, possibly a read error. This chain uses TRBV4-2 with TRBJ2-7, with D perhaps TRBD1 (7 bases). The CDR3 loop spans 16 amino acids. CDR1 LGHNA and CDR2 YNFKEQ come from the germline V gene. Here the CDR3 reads CASSQEAAGQTHEQYF. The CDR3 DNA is TGTGCCAGCAGTCAAGAAGCGGCGGGACAGACCCACGAGCAGTACTTC.

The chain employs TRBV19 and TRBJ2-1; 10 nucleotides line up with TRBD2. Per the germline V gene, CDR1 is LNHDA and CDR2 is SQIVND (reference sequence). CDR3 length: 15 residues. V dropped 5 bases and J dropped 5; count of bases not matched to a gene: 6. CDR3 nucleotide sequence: TGTGCCAGTAGTCTACTAGCGGGATATAACAATGAGCAGTTCTTC. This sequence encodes CASSLLAGYNNEQFF.

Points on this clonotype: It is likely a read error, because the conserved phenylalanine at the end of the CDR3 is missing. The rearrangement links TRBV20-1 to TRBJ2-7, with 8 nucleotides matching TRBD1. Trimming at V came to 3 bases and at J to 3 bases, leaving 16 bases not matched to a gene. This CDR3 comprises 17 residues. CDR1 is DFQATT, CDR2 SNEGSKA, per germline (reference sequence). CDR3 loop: CSASPPGIQGVVYEQYL. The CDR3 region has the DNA TGCAGTGCTAGCCCACCGGGGATACAGGGGGTGGTCTACGAGCAGTACCTC.

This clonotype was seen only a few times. The CDR3 protein is CSARDPAGDGYTF. CDR3 DNA: TGCAGTGCTAGAGATCCGGCAGGGGATGGCTACACCTTC. The chain joins TRBV20-1 to TRBJ1-2, with D possibly being TRBD1 (6 bases). In germline, CDR1 is DFQATT, CDR2 SNEGSKA (reference sequence). V was shortened by 0 bases and J by 6 bases, with 11 bases between the two germline ends. The CDR3 is 13 residues long.

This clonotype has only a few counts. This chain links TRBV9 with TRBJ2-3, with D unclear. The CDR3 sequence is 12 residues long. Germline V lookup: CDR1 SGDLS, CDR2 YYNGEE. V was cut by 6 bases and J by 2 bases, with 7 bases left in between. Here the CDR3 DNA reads TGTGCCAGCAAAGGGTCCACAGATACGCAGTATTTT. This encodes CASKGSTDTQYF.

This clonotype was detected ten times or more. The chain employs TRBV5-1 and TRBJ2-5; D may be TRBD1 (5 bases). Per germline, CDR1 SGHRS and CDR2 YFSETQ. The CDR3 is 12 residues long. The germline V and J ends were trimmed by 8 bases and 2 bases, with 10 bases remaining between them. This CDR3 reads CASSQGQETQYF. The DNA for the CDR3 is TGCGCCAGTAGTCAGGGTCAAGAGACCCAGTACTTC.

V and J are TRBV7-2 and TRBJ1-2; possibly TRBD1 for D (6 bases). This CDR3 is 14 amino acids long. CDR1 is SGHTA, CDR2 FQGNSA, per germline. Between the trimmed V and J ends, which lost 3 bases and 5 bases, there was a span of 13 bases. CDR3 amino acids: CASSLRGSSYGYTF. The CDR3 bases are TGTGCCAGCAGCTTGAGGGGGTCCTCGTATGGCTACACCTTC.

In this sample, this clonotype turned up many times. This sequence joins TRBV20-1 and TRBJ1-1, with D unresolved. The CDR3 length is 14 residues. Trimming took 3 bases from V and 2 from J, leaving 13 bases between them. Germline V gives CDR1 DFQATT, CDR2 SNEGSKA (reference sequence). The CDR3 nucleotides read TGCAGTGCTAGTAGCGCCAGCTTTAACACTGAAGCTTTCTTT. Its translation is CSASSASFNTEAFF.

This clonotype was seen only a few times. Written as DNA, the CDR3 is TGCGCCAGCAGCTTATCGGGATCTCTTAGTCCTGGCTACACCTTC. Amino acid sequence: CASSLSGSLSPGYTF. V usage is TRBV5-1 and J usage is TRBJ1-2; no reliable D call. Germline V CDR1 and CDR2: SGHRS, YFSETQ. V lost 2 bases and J lost 7, with 18 bases in between. This CDR3 has 15 residues. Full variable domain (remainder filled in from reference TRBV5-1 and TRBJ1-2): KAGVTQTPRYLIKTRGQQVTLSCSPISGHRSVSWYQQTPGQGLQFLFEYFSETQRNKGNFPGRFSGRQFSNSRSEMNVSTLELGDSALYLCASSLSGSLSPGYTFGSGTRLTVV.

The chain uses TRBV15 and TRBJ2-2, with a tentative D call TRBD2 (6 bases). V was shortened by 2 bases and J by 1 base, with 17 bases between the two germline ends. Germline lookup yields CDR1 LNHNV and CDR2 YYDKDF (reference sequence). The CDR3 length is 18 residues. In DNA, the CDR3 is TGTGCCACCAGCAGAAATATAGGCAGGGACTGGAACACCGGGGAGCTGTTTTTT. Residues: CATSRNIGRDWNTGELFF.

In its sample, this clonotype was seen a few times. CDR3 sequence: CSASRGLKDEQYF. The CDR3 DNA reads as TGCAGTGCTAGCAGGGGGCTGAAGGACGAGCAGTACTTC. The rearrangement links TRBV20-1 to TRBJ2-7, with TRBD1 matching over 8 bases. The CDR3 covers 13 residues. V gave up 3 bases and J gave up 5 bases; unmatched junction bases: 6. Per germline, CDR1 DFQATT and CDR2 SNEGSKA (reference sequence).